This entry concerns a single TCR beta chain. Its antigen is currently unknown. Added by template switching were UMIs that each held a 6-nucleotide sample barcode. For each CDR3 protein, TCRdb gives one entry from its re-call of the 5' RACE reads, without DNA. Across about 440,000 distinct CDR3 sequences, the top ten clones capture 2.4% of the sample. Total RNA was isolated from whole blood without T cell sorting. This specimen comes from a study of monozygotic twins with inflammatory bowel disease. In germline, CDR1 is ENHRY, CDR2 SYGVKD. The CDR3 spans 16 residues. Study-wide points: Among the T cells, different subtypes could not be distinguished. Variability in patient repertoires may have come partly from differing immunosuppressive treatments.

The chain combines TRBV10-3 with TRBJ1-6; TCRdb gives TRBD1 as the D gene, but with no DNA this cannot be confirmed. Sequencing was performed on blood. The sequence was collected from a human donor with ulcerative colitis or Crohn's disease, or a healthy co-twin of an affected twin (not recorded which). The CDR3 here is CAISVTGTGGNSPLHF.